The subject of this entry is one T cell receptor (beta chain). Its antigen is as yet unknown. Trimming took 3 bases from V and 5 from J; bases not matched to a gene: 8. CDR1 SGHRS and CDR2 YFSETQ come from the germline V gene. The CDR3 runs 17 residues. The library was made from cDNA and included unique molecular identifiers. From the PCR reads, TCRdb called clonotypes with MiXCR, one entry per CDR3 protein. This sample yields 450,000 to 650,000 distinct CDR3 sequences, of which 44% are seen a single time; about 1.8% belongs to the top ten. The sample comes from a study of post-analysis software for immune sequencing data. On the study more broadly: Relapsing-remitting, secondary progressive and progressive-relapsing multiple sclerosis were all included among the disease courses. Findings and caveats of the study: A few TRBV segments occurring more often in patients than controls included TRBV5-6, TRBV5-1 and TRBV20-1.

The specimen sequenced was blood. V usage is TRBV5-1 and J usage is TRBJ2-3, with 14 bases that match TRBD2. This receptor was taken from a girl aged 10 to 17 with multiple sclerosis. The CDR3 here is CASSWAGLAGGIDTQYF. CDR3 in DNA: TGCGCCAGCAGCTGGGCCGGACTAGCGGGAGGTATAGATACGCAGTATTTT.